A single sample is the source of the 10 T cell receptor beta chains below, sequenced in a study of T cell repertoires in cytomegalovirus infection. TCRdb independently ran MiXCR on the reads; one entry per CDR3 protein. In the table there are just under 500,000 distinct CDR3 sequences, around 35% of which are singletons. Antigens of these TCRs are unknown. The sequenced sample was cultured PBMCs, obtained from culture after CMV antigen stimulation. Receptors were obtained from a human donor in good health (CMV status not recorded). Some clones in this sample may be carry-over from other donors' samples.

This clonotype has a handful of counts. The chain carries TRBV28 and TRBJ1-1, with 7 positions matching TRBD1. Germline CDR1 and CDR2: MDHEN and SYDVKM. V lost 8 bases to trimming and J lost 5 bases; unmatched junction nucleotides: 8. The CDR3 spans 13 residues. In nucleotides, the CDR3 is TGTGCCAGCCGACAGGGCCGGAGGACTGAAGCTTTCTTT. This encodes CASRQGRRTEAFF.

CDR3: CASSSPLYGSPKNIQYF. The CDR3 DNA reads TGTGCCAGCAGCAGCCCCCTATACGGGAGCCCCAAAAACATTCAGTACTTC. V gene TRBV7-2 combines with J gene TRBJ2-4, with D maybe TRBD2 (6 bases). This CDR3 comprises 17 residues. With 5 bases removed from V and 2 bases from J, the gap between germline ends came to 19 bases. Germline assignment: CDR1 SGHTA and CDR2 FQGNSA.

On this clonotype itself: A read error may explain this, as a much larger clone is one base away. The rearrangement joins TRBV7-6 to TRBJ2-5; the match to TRBD2 covers 9 bases. CDR1 is SGHVS and CDR2 is FNYEAQ in the germline V gene. The CDR3 length is 16 residues. The CDR3 coding sequence is TGTGTCAGCAGCCCCCCAAGCGGGAGGAAGCAAGAGACCCAGTACTTC. The encoded protein is CVSSPPSGRKQETQYF. Full variable domain (remainder filled in from reference TRBV7-6 and TRBJ2-5): GAGVSQSPRYKVTKRGQDVALRCDPISGHVSLYWYRQALGQGPEFLTYFNYEAQQDKSGLPNDRFSAERPEGSISTLTIQRTEQRDSAMYRCVSSPPSGRKQETQYFGPGTRLLVL.

The chain joins TRBV2 to TRBJ2-1, with D hard to call. Germline CDR1 is SNHLY and CDR2 is FYNNEI. The V and J ends lost 1 base and 8 bases respectively, with 6 bases between them. The CDR3 has 12 amino acids. CDR3 sequence reads: CASSEVGYEQFF. The CDR3 DNA sequence: TGTGCCAGCAGTGAAGTGGGGTATGAGCAGTTCTTC. Drawing the rest from reference TRBV2 and TRBJ2-1, the complete variable domain is EPEVTQTPSHQVTQMGQEVILRCVPISNHLYFYWYRQILGQKVEFLVSFYNNEISEKSEIFDDQFSVERPDGSNFTLKIRSTKLEDSAMYFCASSEVGYEQFFGPGTRLTVL.

Notes on this clonotype: One base away lies a much larger clone, so this may be a sequencing read error. This chain joins TRBV7-2 and TRBJ2-5; tentatively, D is TRBD2 (6 bases). The CDR3 length is 14 residues. Germline CDR1 and CDR2: SGHTA and FQGNSA. The CDR3 region is CSSSFDRRGRTQYF. The CDR3 bases are TGTTCCAGCAGCTTCGATCGGCGGGGCCGGACCCAGTACTTC.

Here the CDR3 reads CASSLPGWSTDTQYF. The CDR3 DNA follows: TGTGCCAGCAGCCTCCCCGGTTGGAGCACAGATACGCAGTATTTT. The chain links TRBV7-2 to TRBJ2-3, with D unresolved. The CDR3 extends over 15 amino acids. Deletions cut 5 bases from V and 0 bases from J, with 12 bases between. Germline V CDR1 and CDR2: SGHTA, FQGNSA.

A few counts support this clonotype. This sequence joins TRBV4-2 and TRBJ2-7; D might be TRBD1 (5 bases). The CDR3 runs 15 residues. Germline V gives CDR1 LGHNA, CDR2 YNFKEQ. Trimming removed 0 bases at V and 3 bases at J, with 12 bases between. The CDR3 nucleotides read TGTGCCAGCAGCCAAGAGGCCAGGGTAGACTACGAGCAGTACTTC. Its translation: CASSQEARVDYEQYF.

The chain couples TRBV20-1 to TRBJ2-1, with D hard to call. Germline CDR1 reads DFQATT; CDR2 reads SNEGSKA (reference sequence). This CDR3 contains 14 residues. Trimming stripped 5 bases from V and 5 bases from J, with 16 bases between. The CDR3 nucleotides are TGCAGTGCTCCAAGCGCGCTACAACACAATGAGCAGTTCTTC. As protein: CSAPSALQHNEQFF.

This chain connects TRBV28 to TRBJ2-5, with 7 bases fitting TRBD1. CDR1 is MDHEN and CDR2 is SYDVKM in the germline V gene. The CDR3 spans 16 residues. J lost 3 bases, V lost 6 bases, and 13 bases had no gene match. The CDR3, as DNA: TGTGCCAGCAGCCTCCGGTATGGGACAGTAAAAGAGACCCAGTACTTC. This codes for CASSLRYGTVKETQYF.

The chain recombines TRBV12-3 or TRBV12-4 with TRBJ2-2, with D hard to call. CDR3 size: 12 residues. Trimming removed 7 bases from V and 5 bases from J, with 8 bases in between. The CDR3 protein is CASTRYTGELFF. CDR3 DNA: TGTGCCAGCACCCGGTATACCGGGGAGCTGTTTTTT.